The 14 T cell receptor beta chains below were found in one sample sequenced in a study of blood T cells in healthy people across ages. Combining a sample-barcoded 5' primer with a J-beta primer mix, a second PCR ran for roughly 6 to 11 cycles. TCRdb reprocessed the 5' RACE reads with MiXCR, giving one entry per CDR3 protein. The sample yields about 600,000 distinct CDR3 sequences, roughly 43% seen once. Material for sequencing was blood. These TCRs come from a man older than 75 in good health.

This rearrangement joins TRBV9 to TRBJ2-1, with TRBD2 matching 7 bases. Per germline, CDR1 SGDLS and CDR2 YYNGEE. This CDR3 has 16 residues. The junction had 3 bases not matched to a gene; V was cut back by 0 bases and J by 0 bases. Here the CDR3 reads CASSVGGGSSYNEQFF. CDR3 DNA sequence: TGTGCCAGCAGCGTAGGCGGGGGTAGCTCCTACAATGAGCAGTTCTTC.

The CDR3 protein is CASSFLRGAGNEQFF. CDR3 bases: TGCGCCAGCAGCTTTTTACGGGGGGCAGGCAATGAGCAGTTCTTC. The gene calls are TRBV5-1 and TRBJ2-1; D perhaps matches TRBD2 (7 bases). This CDR3 has 15 amino acids. The germline V gene has CDR1 SGHRS and CDR2 YFSETQ. Trimming shortened V by 2 bases and J by 6 bases, and 15 bases separated the two germline ends.

The V call is TRBV5-1, the J call TRBJ2-1; maybe TRBD2 (6 bases). Deletions cut 0 bases from V and 4 bases from J, with 14 bases between. Germline V CDR1 and CDR2: SGHRS, YFSETQ. The CDR3 totals 16 residues. CDR3 protein: CASSLVISGAYNEQFF. CDR3 bases: TGCGCCAGCAGCTTGGTAATTAGCGGAGCGTACAATGAGCAGTTCTTC.

This clonotype occurred a few times. V usage is TRBV20-1 and J usage is TRBJ2-5; a possible D gene is TRBD2 (6 bases). The germline V gene encodes CDR1 DFQATT and CDR2 SNEGSKA (reference sequence). The CDR3 has 13 amino acids. The germline V and J ends were trimmed by 2 bases and 4 bases, with 11 bases remaining between them. The CDR3 bases are TGCAGTGCTAGACCAGGAGGGCGAGAGACCCAGTACTTC. Its translation: CSARPGGRETQYF.

V usage is TRBV6-2 or TRBV6-3 and J usage is TRBJ1-1, with a tentative D call TRBD1 (6 bases). This CDR3 contains 14 residues. Deletions cut 5 bases from V and 4 bases from J, with 14 bases between. The V gene's germline CDR1 is MNHEY and CDR2 SVGEGT. The CDR3 DNA sequence: TGTGCCAGCAGTCCAGGGGCCGGGGCCACTGAAGCTTTCTTT. Encoded protein: CASSPGAGATEAFF.

The table lists this clonotype with a count of one. The V and J genes are TRBV4-3 and TRBJ1-1; 7 bases match TRBD1. After removal of 5 bases from V and 6 bases from J, the junction contained 9 bases not matched to a gene. The CDR3 is 14 residues long. Germline-derived CDR1 and CDR2 are LGHNA and YSLEER. The CDR3 sequence is CASSGQGELAEAFF. CDR3 coding DNA: TGCGCCAGCAGCGGGCAGGGGGAGTTGGCTGAAGCTTTCTTT.

This clonotype has more than one count but fewer than ten. The chain employs TRBV12-3 or TRBV12-4 and TRBJ2-3, with a weak D call TRBD1 (5 bases). V dropped 6 bases and J dropped 0 bases, with 13 bases sitting between them. The CDR3 is 15 residues long. DNA of the CDR3: TGTGCCAGCAGCCGTAGACAGACTAGCACAGATACGCAGTATTTT. Protein: CASSRRQTSTDTQYF.

This clonotype was detected only a few times. This sequence joins TRBV28 and TRBJ2-3; 12 bases line up with TRBD2. CDR3 length: 15 amino acids. Germline V lookup: CDR1 MDHEN, CDR2 SYDVKM. V lost 5 bases and J lost 5; bases outside the gene matches: 5. CDR3 in DNA: TGTGCCAGCAGTCCACTAGCGGGAGGTGTAGATACGCAGTATTTT. Translated, it gives CASSPLAGGVDTQYF. The complete variable domain, with remaining parts taken from reference TRBV28 and TRBJ2-3, reads DVKVTQSSRYLVKRTGEKVFLECVQDMDHENMFWYRQDPGLGLRLIYFSYDVKMKEKGDIPEGYSVSREKKERFSLILESASTNQTSMYLCASSPLAGGVDTQYFGPGTRLTVL.

The J gene is TRBJ2-7, the V gene TRBV20-1, with a possible D match to TRBD2 (7 bases). Trimming stripped 4 bases from V and 0 bases from J, with 25 bases between. CDR1 DFQATT and CDR2 SNEGSKA come from the germline V gene (reference sequence). This CDR3 is built from 18 residues. The CDR3 DNA sequence: TGCAGTGCTAAGGGGACTGGACGGGGGGCCTCGAGCTCCTACGAGCAGTACTTC. Translation gives CSAKGTGRGASSSYEQYF.

This sequence joins TRBV20-1 and TRBJ2-7; 9 positions match TRBD1. Germline CDR1 DFQATT, CDR2 SNEGSKA (reference sequence). V was pared by 3 bases and J by 1 base, with 4 bases of the junction left unmatched. The CDR3 covers 14 residues. The CDR3 DNA sequence: TGCAGTGCTAGGCCGGGACAGGGATCCTACGAGCAGTACTTC. This encodes CSARPGQGSYEQYF.

Many counts were recorded for this clonotype. The chain has TRBV20-1 and TRBJ2-5; D is perhaps TRBD2 (5 bases). The CDR3 runs to 11 residues. CDR1 and CDR2 from the germline V gene are DFQATT and SNEGSKA (reference sequence). The CDR3 nucleotides are TGCAGCCAAGGCCGGGGAGAGACCCAGTACTTC. This sequence encodes CSQGRGETQYF.

V is TRBV12-3 or TRBV12-4 and J is TRBJ2-1; 8 nucleotides agree with TRBD2. The CDR3 runs to 15 residues. J gave up 8 bases and V 3 bases, and 9 bases lay outside the gene matches. CDR3 sequence: CASSFPSGGPYEQFF. The CDR3 nucleotides read TGTGCCAGCAGTTTCCCCTCGGGAGGGCCTTATGAGCAGTTCTTC.

This clonotype was seen only a few times. The CDR3 here is CASSKAASAAYEQYF. CDR3 DNA: TGTGCCAGCAGCAAAGCGGCTAGCGCCGCCTACGAGCAGTACTTC. The genes are TRBV21-1 and TRBJ2-7; the tabulated D call, TRBD2, remains unverified against the DNA. TRBV21-1 is a pseudogene. This CDR3 is 15 amino acids long.

CDR3 nucleotides: TGCAGTGCTAGACCCGGGACTAGCGGAGCAGATACGCAGTATTTT. As protein: CSARPGTSGADTQYF. The V call is TRBV20-1, the J call TRBJ2-3, with TRBD2 matching 11 bases. The V and J ends lost 2 bases and 4 bases, in that order; junction bases with no gene match: 5. Germline V lookup: CDR1 DFQATT, CDR2 SNEGSKA (reference sequence). The CDR3 covers 15 residues.